The 8 T cell receptor beta chains below all came from one sample that was sequenced in a study of blood T cell repertoires in COVID-19. Using immunoSEQ multiplex PCR, the repertoire was profiled, and TCRdb retains in-frame clones only, with some absent. This sample has about 100,000 clones, with over 80% found just once. Material for sequencing was peripheral blood. These receptors came from a man aged 50-60 years with active or convalescent COVID-19.

The chain couples TRBV7-2 to TRBJ2-3; 12 bases fit TRBD2. Germline loops: CDR1 SGHTA, CDR2 FQGNSA. This CDR3 is 19 amino acids long. J lost 5 bases, V lost 5 bases, and 17 bases had no gene match. In nucleotides, the CDR3 is TGTGCCAGCAGCCTTATGTTACAGACTAGCGGGAGAAGACAAGATACGCAGTATTTT. Translated: CASSLMLQTSGRRQDTQYF.

The J gene is TRBJ2-3, the V gene TRBV5-1; 7 positions match TRBD2. From germline, CDR1 is SGHRS and CDR2 YFSETQ. The junction had 6 bases not matched to a gene; V was cut back by 6 bases and J by 2 bases. The CDR3 contains 14 residues. The CDR3 nucleotides are TGCGCCAGCACCTACGGGACTAACACAGATACGCAGTATTTT. Protein: CASTYGTNTDTQYF.

V and J are TRBV5-1 and TRBJ2-3; a weak D match, TRBD2 (6 bases). This CDR3 contains 15 residues. V lost 3 bases to trimming and J lost 6 bases, with 17 bases between them. Per the germline V gene, CDR1 is SGHRS and CDR2 is YFSETQ. The CDR3 DNA reads as TGCGCCAGCAGCTCCAACCCACTAGCCGCGGATACGCAGTATTTT. It translates to CASSSNPLAADTQYF.

This clone was recorded a few times. The J gene is TRBJ1-1, the V gene TRBV7-6, with D tentatively TRBD1 (6 bases). V was cut by 5 bases and J by 4 bases, with 8 bases left in between. The CDR3 runs 12 residues. Germline V gene lookup returns CDR1 SGHVS and CDR2 FNYEAQ. This chain's CDR3 is CASSEGGTEAFF. The CDR3, as DNA: TGTGCCAGCAGCGAAGGGGGCACTGAAGCTTTCTTT.

V gene TRBV28 combines with J gene TRBJ1-2; TRBD1 might be the D (6 bases). The germline V and J ends were trimmed by 6 bases and 2 bases, with 13 bases remaining between them. The CDR3 spans 14 residues. Germline CDR1 and CDR2: MDHEN and SYDVKM. CDR3 nucleotide sequence: TGTGCCAGCAGCTATCTAGGGGGAAACTATGGCTACACCTTC. Translated, it gives CASSYLGGNYGYTF.

This sequence joins TRBV11-3 and TRBJ1-2; D gene uncertain. CDR3 length equals 13 residues. The ends were cut back, 5 bases at V and 0 bases at J, with 7 bases in the middle. The germline V gene has CDR1 SGHNT and CDR2 YENEEA. The CDR3 region is CASSPTANYGYTF. CDR3 DNA: TGTGCCAGCAGCCCTACAGCTAACTATGGCTACACCTTC.

This clone was observed at least ten times. The chain couples TRBV11-3 to TRBJ2-7; 7 positions match TRBD2. From germline, CDR1 is SGHNT and CDR2 YENEEA. This CDR3 has 14 amino acids. With V trimmed by 8 bases and J by 4 bases, 11 bases remained unmatched. CDR3 loop: CASAGGGRGYEQYF. The CDR3 DNA sequence: TGTGCCAGCGCAGGAGGCGGGAGAGGGTACGAGCAGTACTTC.

CDR3 residues: CASSGSFSYNEQFF. The CDR3 DNA reads as TGTGCCAGCAGCGGCAGTTTCTCCTACAATGAGCAGTTCTTC. The J gene is TRBJ2-1, the V gene TRBV7-2; D gene uncertain. The CDR3 has 14 residues. The germline V gene has CDR1 SGHTA and CDR2 FQGNSA. Trimming left V 5 bases short and J 0 bases short, with 8 bases between.